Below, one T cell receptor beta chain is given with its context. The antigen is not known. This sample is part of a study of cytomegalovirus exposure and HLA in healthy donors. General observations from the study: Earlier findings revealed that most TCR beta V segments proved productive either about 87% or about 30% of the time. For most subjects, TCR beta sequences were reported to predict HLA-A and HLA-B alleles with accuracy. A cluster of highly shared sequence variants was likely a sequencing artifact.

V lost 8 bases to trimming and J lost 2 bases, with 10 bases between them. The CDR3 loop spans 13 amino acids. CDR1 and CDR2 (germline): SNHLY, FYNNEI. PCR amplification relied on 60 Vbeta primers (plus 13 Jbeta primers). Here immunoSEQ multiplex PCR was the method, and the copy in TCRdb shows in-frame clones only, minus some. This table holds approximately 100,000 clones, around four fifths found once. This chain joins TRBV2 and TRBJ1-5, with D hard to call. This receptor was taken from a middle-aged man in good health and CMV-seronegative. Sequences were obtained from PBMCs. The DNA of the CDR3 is TGTGCCAGCTGTCGGGAAGGCAATCAGCCCCAGCATTTT. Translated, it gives CASCREGNQPQHF. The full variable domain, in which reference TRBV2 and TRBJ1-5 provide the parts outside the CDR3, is EPEVTQTPSHQVTQMGQEVILRCVPISNHLYFYWYRQILGQKVEFLVSFYNNEISEKSEIFDDQFSVERPDGSNFTLKIRSTKLEDSAMYFCASCREGNQPQHFGDGTRLSIL.